This TCR beta chain was recovered during a study of technical replicates of blood from a handful of donors. Generated by immunoSEQ multiplex PCR, the TCRdb table keeps only in-frame clones and is missing some. This table has 75,000 to 80,000 clones, 85% to 95% appearing once. From germline, CDR1 is SNHLY and CDR2 FYNNEI. With 2 bases removed from V and 2 bases from J, the gap between germline ends came to 8 bases. CDR3 size: 14 residues. The gene calls are TRBV2 and TRBJ2-3; possible D gene TRBD2, 5 bases. Sequenced input: T cells isolated from PBMCs. The origin of this receptor is a human donor in good health. Here the CDR3 reads CASSEPDFTDTQYF. The CDR3 nucleotides read TGTGCCAGCAGTGAACCGGACTTCACAGATACGCAGTATTTT.